Following are 10 T cell receptor beta chains from one sample sequenced in a study of blood T cell repertoires in COVID-19. The method was immunoSEQ multiplex PCR; TCRdb's version includes in-frame clones alone and lacks a portion of them. The table has around 210,000 clones, roughly 90% seen once. Specimen: peripheral blood. Receptors originate from an older woman with acute or convalescent COVID-19.

In its sample, this clone was seen many times. The chain carries TRBV27 and TRBJ2-7, with a tentative D call TRBD1 (6 bases). The CDR3 has 13 amino acids. Trimming cost V 8 bases and J 4 bases, with 15 bases left between them. Germline loops: CDR1 MNHEY, CDR2 SMNVEV (reference sequence). The CDR3 sequence: CASRPGTKYEQYF. As DNA, the CDR3 is TGTGCCAGCCGCCCGGGGACAAAGTACGAGCAGTACTTC.

This chain links TRBV2 with TRBJ1-5; 7 positions agree with TRBD1. CDR1 and CDR2 from the germline V gene are SNHLY and FYNNEI. The CDR3 is 15 residues long. Germline trimming cut 6 bases from V and 4 bases from J; bases unmatched to any gene: 9. The CDR3 here is CASRPTGVRNQPQHF. CDR3 sequence (DNA): TGTGCCAGCAGGCCTACAGGGGTAAGAAATCAGCCCCAGCATTTT.

The rearrangement uses TRBV27 and TRBJ2-1, with TRBD2 matching 7 bases. In germline, CDR1 is MNHEY, CDR2 SMNVEV (reference sequence). Trimming cost V 6 bases and J 8 bases; bases outside gene matches: 10. The CDR3 sequence is 14 residues long. As DNA, the CDR3 is TGTGCCAGCAGACGGGGACTACCTATCGATGAGCAGTTCTTC. Protein sequence: CASRRGLPIDEQFF.

The table lists this clone with a few counts. The chain employs TRBV5-1 and TRBJ2-7; 8 bases are shared with TRBD1. Looked up from germline, CDR1 is SGHRS and CDR2 is YFSETQ. V lost 6 bases and J lost 4; bases outside the gene matches: 9. The CDR3 totals 14 residues. CDR3 nucleotides: TGCGCCAGCAACCCTGACAGGGGAGGATACGAGCAGTACTTC. Translated, it gives CASNPDRGGYEQYF.

The V gene is TRBV4-1, the J gene TRBJ2-2; the match to TRBD2 covers 8 bases. V was pared by 4 bases and J by 5 bases, with 12 bases of the junction left unmatched. Germline values: CDR1 MGHRA, CDR2 YSYEKL. The length of the CDR3 is 17 residues. The CDR3 sequence is CASSPVGSGKWTGELFF. Here the CDR3 DNA reads TGCGCCAGCAGCCCCGTAGGTAGCGGGAAATGGACCGGGGAGCTGTTTTTT.

The chain uses TRBV19 and TRBJ1-1; no clear D gene. Trimming stripped 4 bases from V and 4 bases from J, with 13 bases between. Per the germline V gene, CDR1 is LNHDA and CDR2 is SQIVND (reference sequence). This CDR3 comprises 14 residues. In DNA, the CDR3 is TGTGCCAGTAGTACTTCGGGGTTTGGCACTGAAGCTTTCTTT. Translation: CASSTSGFGTEAFF. The whole variable domain, filled in from reference TRBV19 and TRBJ1-1, reads DGGITQSPKYLFRKEGQNVTLSCEQNLNHDAMYWYRQDPGQGLRLIYYSQIVNDFQKGDIAEGYSVSREKKESFPLTVTSAQKNPTAFYLCASSTSGFGTEAFFGQGTRLTVV.

The chain carries TRBV5-4 and TRBJ2-1, with 7 positions matching TRBD2. The CDR3 has 13 residues. V trimming: 5 bases; J trimming: 8 bases; junction bases outside the gene matches: 7. Germline V gives CDR1 SGHNT, CDR2 YYREEE (reference sequence). The CDR3 DNA sequence: TGTGCCAGCAGTTACCTAGCGGTCGATGAGCAGTTCTTC. The encoded protein is CASSYLAVDEQFF.

The chain is built from TRBV28 and TRBJ1-5; tentative D call: TRBD1 (5 bases). Germline V gives CDR1 MDHEN, CDR2 SYDVKM. The CDR3 loop spans 14 amino acids. V lost 9 bases and J lost 2, with 14 bases in between. CDR3 DNA sequence: TGTGCCAGTCTCGGGGGGTCGGGCAATCAGCCCCAGCATTTT. Translation gives CASLGGSGNQPQHF.

This chain's CDR3 is CASSSPRGASSTEAFF. The CDR3 DNA is TGTGCCAGCAGTTCCCCGCGGGGGGCTTCTAGCACTGAAGCTTTCTTT. The V call is TRBV6-2 or TRBV6-3, the J call TRBJ1-1, with TRBD1 as a possible D gene (6 bases). V was clipped by 4 bases and J by 4 bases, with 19 bases between them. The CDR3 is made up of 16 amino acids. CDR1 and CDR2 from the germline V gene are MNHEY and SVGEGT.

In its sample, this clone was seen a few times. CDR3 coding DNA: TGTGCCAGCAGCCAAGATCGGGTGCAGCGAGAGCAGTACTTC. It specifies CASSQDRVQREQYF. The chain combines TRBV3-1 (or the pseudogene TRBV3-2) with TRBJ2-7, with D unclear. Germline CDR1 LGHDT, CDR2 YNNKEL (reference sequence). Trimming shortened V by 0 bases and J by 7 bases, and 13 bases separated the two germline ends. This CDR3 has 14 residues.